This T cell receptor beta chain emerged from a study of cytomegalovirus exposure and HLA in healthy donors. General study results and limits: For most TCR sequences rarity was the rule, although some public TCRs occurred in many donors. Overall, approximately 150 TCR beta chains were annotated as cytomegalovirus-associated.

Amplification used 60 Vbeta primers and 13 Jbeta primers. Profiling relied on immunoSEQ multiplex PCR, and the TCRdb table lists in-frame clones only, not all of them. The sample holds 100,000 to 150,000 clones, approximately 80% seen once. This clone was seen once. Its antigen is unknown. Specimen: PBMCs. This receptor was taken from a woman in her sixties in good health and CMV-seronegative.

The CDR3 loop reads CASSLEGALAKNIQYF. The DNA for the CDR3 is TGTGCCAGCAGCTTAGAAGGAGCACTAGCCAAAAACATTCAGTACTTC. The chain has TRBV7-9 and TRBJ2-4; D not resolved. The germline CDR1 and CDR2 sequences are SEHNR and FQNEAQ (reference sequence). CDR3 size: 16 residues. Trimming stripped 1 base from V and 0 bases from J, with 10 bases between.